A selection of T cell receptor beta chains follows, all from one sample in a study of T cells in Graves' hyperthyroidism and ophthalmopathy. Using its own MiXCR run on the multiplex PCR reads, TCRdb lists one record per CDR3 protein. The sample yields 300,000 to 450,000 distinct CDR3 sequences, 14% seen once. Specimen: blood. Receptors were obtained from a woman younger than 45 with Graves' ophthalmopathy. Each CDR3 is given with its conserved first and last residue. D genes are given only for firm matches. For some rows the clone size is stated as once, few or many, or as a class when expanded; others skip it.

TRBD2 TRBJ2-3 TRBV9 many CASSVVGTRADTQYF TGTGCCAGCAGCGTAGTCGGGACTAGGGCAGATACGCAGTATTTT
. TRBJ2-1 TRBV3-1 many CASSHLDNEQFF TGTGCCAGCAGCCATTTAGACAATGAGCAGTTCTTC
TRBD2 TRBJ2-7 TRBV20-1 many CSADLAGEYEQYF TGCAGTGCTGACCTAGCGGGGGAGTACGAGCAGTACTTC
. TRBJ2-3 TRBV24-1 . CATSDGGTDTQYF TGTGCCACCAGTGACGGGGGCACAGATACGCAGTATTTT
. TRBJ1-4 TRBV29-1 many CSAERGEKLFF TGCAGCGCTGAGAGAGGGGAAAAACTGTTTTTT
. TRBJ2-4 TRBV28 . CASSPDTYGAKNIQYF TGTGCCAGCAGTCCCGACACCTACGGAGCCAAAAACATTCAGTACTTC
. TRBJ2-7 TRBV19 few CASSGLPNFYEQYF TGTGCCAGTAGTGGCCTCCCGAATTTCTACGAGCAGTACTTC
. TRBJ2-1 TRBV2 many CASISLDTNYNEQFF TGTGCCAGCATTTCGCTGGACACGAACTACAATGAGCAGTTCTTC
TRBD2 TRBJ2-1 TRBV29-1 many CSVEGRLAFNEQFF TGCAGCGTGGAGGGGCGACTAGCGTTCAATGAGCAGTTCTTC
TRBD1 TRBJ1-2 TRBV27 few CASSALQTGFGGYTF TGTGCCAGCAGCGCCCTACAGACAGGGTTCGGTGGCTACACCTTC
TRBD2 TRBJ2-7 TRBV11-2 . CASSLSSGGPEKQYF TGTGCCAGCAGCCTATCCAGCGGGGGGCCCGAAAAGCAGTACTTC
. TRBJ2-7 TRBV12-3/TRBV12-4 many CASSLRDYEQYF TGTGCCAGCAGTTTAAGGGACTACGAGCAGTACTTC
TRBD1 TRBJ1-1 TRBV20-1 many CSANNRGNTEAFF TGCAGTGCTAACAACAGGGGTAACACTGAAGCTTTCTTT
TRBD1 TRBJ2-7 TRBV2 many CASSEEGAPYEQYF TGTGCCAGCAGTGAAGAGGGGGCACCCTACGAGCAGTACTTC
. TRBJ2-5 TRBV6-1 many CASSVATGIETQYF TGTGCCAGCAGTGTAGCAACGGGTATCGAGACCCAGTACTTC
. TRBJ2-2 TRBV11-2 many CASRTWGTHPSFRTGELFF TGTGCCAGCAGAACCTGGGGGACACACCCCTCGTTCCGCACCGGGGAGCTGTTTTTT
. TRBJ2-7 TRBV28 many CASSLQDYSSYEQYF TGTGCCAGCAGTTTACAGGATTACAGCTCCTACGAGCAGTACTTC
. TRBJ2-5 TRBV10-3 . CAISPTSPRETQYF TGTGCCATCAGCCCGACGTCCCCAAGGGAGACCCAGTACTTC
TRBD1 TRBJ2-7 TRBV7-3 many CASSFNVDRAIEQYF TGTGCCAGCAGCTTTAATGTGGACAGGGCTATAGAGCAGTACTTC
. TRBJ1-6 TRBV4-1 few CASSQGAGRSYNSPLHF TGCGCCAGCAGCCAGGGGGCCGGACGGAGTTATAATTCACCCCTCCACTTT
TRBD1 TRBJ1-4 TRBV7-9 . CASSPLRGGVGTGREKLFF TGTGCCAGCAGCCCATTGCGGGGGGGGGTCGGGACAGGGCGGGAGAAACTGTTTTTT
. TRBJ2-5 TRBV12-3/TRBV12-4 . CASSSFVGGAYETQYF TGTGCCAGCAGTTCCTTCGTTGGGGGGGCTTATGAGACCCAGTACTTC
. TRBJ2-5 TRBV2 many CASSGGRGYETQYF TGTGCCAGCAGTGGGGGTCGTGGGTACGAGACCCAGTACTTC
. TRBJ1-5 TRBV7-9 many CASSGSQTEHRPQHF TGTGCCAGCAGCGGATCCCAGACAGAACATCGGCCCCAGCATTTT
TRBD2 TRBJ2-1 TRBV25-1 . CASYSHVLAGPHNEQFF TGTGCCAGCTACAGTCATGTACTAGCGGGGCCCCACAATGAGCAGTTCTTC
TRBD2 TRBJ2-3 TRBV5-1 . CASRIAGVTDTQYF TGCGCCAGCAGGATAGCGGGGGTCACAGATACGCAGTATTTT
. TRBJ2-3 TRBV13 many CASSLRVLWGLSTDTQYF TGTGCCAGCAGCTTAAGGGTGTTGTGGGGTCTAAGCACAGATACGCAGTATTTT
TRBD2 TRBJ2-3 TRBV27 many CASSILTSGGTQYF TGTGCCAGCAGTATCCTAACTAGCGGGGGTACGCAGTATTTT
. TRBJ1-1 TRBV10-1 many CASSPGLLAMNTEAFF TGCGCCAGCAGTCCCGGGCTTTTGGCCATGAACACTGAAGCTTTCTTT
. TRBJ1-3 TRBV6-1 . CASGYQISGNTIYF TGTGCCAGCGGATACCAAATTTCTGGAAACACCATATATTTT
. TRBJ1-6 TRBV2 many CASHNSPLHF TGTGCCAGCCATAACTCACCCCTCCACTTT
. TRBJ1-5 TRBV9 . CASSVGQGSNQPQHF TGTGCCAGCAGCGTTGGGCAGGGGTCAAATCAGCCCCAGCATTTT
. TRBJ2-4 TRBV6-2/TRBV6-3 many CASTPVASRNIQYF TGTGCCAGCACCCCAGTCGCGTCCAGGAACATTCAGTACTTC
TRBD1 TRBJ1-1 TRBV11-2 many CASSLGDRGLSEAFF TGTGCCAGCAGCTTAGGAGACAGGGGTTTGTCTGAAGCTTTCTTT
. TRBJ1-2 TRBV6-5 . CASSYRHDGYTF TGTGCCAGCAGTTACAGACACGATGGCTACACCTTC
TRBD1 TRBJ1-2 TRBV28 many CASSSSGTGSYGYTF TGTGCCAGCAGTTCGTCCGGGACAGGGTCCTATGGCTACACCTTC
. TRBJ2-2 TRBV20-1 many CSASRDRGTGELFF TGCAGTGCTAGCAGGGATAGGGGCACCGGGGAGCTGTTTTTT
. TRBJ2-7 TRBV5-6 many CASSLPRTRHSYEQYF TGTGCCAGCAGCCTCCCGCGTACCAGACATTCCTACGAGCAGTACTTC
. TRBJ2-4 TRBV18 many CASSPGDIQYF TGTGCCAGCTCACCGGGTGACATTCAGTACTTC
. TRBJ2-7 TRBV20-1 many CSASGFYEQYF TGCAGTGCTAGTGGCTTCTACGAGCAGTACTTC
. TRBJ2-3 TRBV20-1 many CSASSFSTDTQYF TGCAGTGCTAGTTCATTTTCCACAGATACGCAGTATTTT
. TRBJ1-1 TRBV7-9 many CASSLVPGHPEAFF TGTGCCAGCAGCTTAGTGCCGGGACATCCTGAAGCTTTCTTT
. TRBJ1-2 TRBV6-1 few CASMGRDYGYTF TGTGCCAGTATGGGCAGGGATTATGGCTACACCTTC
. TRBJ2-7 TRBV20-1 many CSARRLAPSGEQYF TGCAGTGCCCGGCGGCTAGCGCCCTCCGGGGAGCAGTACTTC
. TRBJ2-3 TRBV27 . CASSPGTPTTRWQYF TGTGCCAGCAGTCCCGGGACTCCCACAACCAGATGGCAGTATTTT
. TRBJ2-3 TRBV6-1 many CASTRAGSLGTDTQYF TGTGCCAGCACCAGAGCGGGCTCCCTTGGCACAGATACGCAGTATTTT
TRBD1 TRBJ2-5 TRBV3-1 many CASSPRGGQGETQYF TGTGCCAGCAGCCCCCGGGGGGGACAGGGGGAGACCCAGTACTTC
. TRBJ1-1 TRBV7-3 once CASRLMGNTEAFF TGTGCCAGCAGATTAATGGGAAACACTGAAGCTTTCTTT